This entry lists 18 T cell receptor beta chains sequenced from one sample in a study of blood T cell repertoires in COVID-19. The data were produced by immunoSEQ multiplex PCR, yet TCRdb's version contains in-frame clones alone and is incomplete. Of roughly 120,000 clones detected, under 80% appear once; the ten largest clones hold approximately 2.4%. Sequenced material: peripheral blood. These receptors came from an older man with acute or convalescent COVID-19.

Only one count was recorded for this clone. CDR3 in amino acids: CASSQGRPTTYEQYF. CDR3 DNA: TGTGCCAGCAGCCAAGGGAGGCCCACTACCTACGAGCAGTACTTC. The chain employs TRBV3-1 (or the pseudogene TRBV3-2) and TRBJ2-7, with D perhaps matching TRBD2 (5 bases). V shed 1 base and J shed 2 bases, with 12 bases lying between them. CDR1 is LGHDT, CDR2 YNNKEL, per germline (reference sequence). The CDR3 consists of 15 residues.

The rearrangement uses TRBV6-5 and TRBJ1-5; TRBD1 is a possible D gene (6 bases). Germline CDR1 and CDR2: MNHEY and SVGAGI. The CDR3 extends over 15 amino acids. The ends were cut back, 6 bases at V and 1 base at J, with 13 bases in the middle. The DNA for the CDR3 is TGTGCCAGCAGCCTCCAGGGGTTCAGCAATCAGCCCCAGCATTTT. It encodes CASSLQGFSNQPQHF.

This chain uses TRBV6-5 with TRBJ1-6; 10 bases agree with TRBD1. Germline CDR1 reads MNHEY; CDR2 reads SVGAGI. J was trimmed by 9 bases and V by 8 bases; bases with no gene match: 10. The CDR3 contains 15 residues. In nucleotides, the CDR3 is TGTGCCAGCTCCAGTACCGGGACAGGGGCTTCACCCCTCCACTTT. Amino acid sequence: CASSSTGTGASPLHF.

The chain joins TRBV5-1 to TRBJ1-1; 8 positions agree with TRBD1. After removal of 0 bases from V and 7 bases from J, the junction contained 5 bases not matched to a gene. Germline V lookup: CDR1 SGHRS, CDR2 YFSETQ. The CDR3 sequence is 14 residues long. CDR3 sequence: CASSLEGTGFEAFF. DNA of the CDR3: TGCGCCAGCAGCTTGGAGGGGACAGGTTTTGAAGCTTTCTTT.

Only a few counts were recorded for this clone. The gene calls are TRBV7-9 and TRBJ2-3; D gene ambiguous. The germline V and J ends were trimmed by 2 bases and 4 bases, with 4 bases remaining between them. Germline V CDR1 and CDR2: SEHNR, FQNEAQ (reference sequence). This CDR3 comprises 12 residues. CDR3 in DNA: TGTGCCAGCAGCTTACTCCCAGATACGCAGTATTTT. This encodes CASSLLPDTQYF.

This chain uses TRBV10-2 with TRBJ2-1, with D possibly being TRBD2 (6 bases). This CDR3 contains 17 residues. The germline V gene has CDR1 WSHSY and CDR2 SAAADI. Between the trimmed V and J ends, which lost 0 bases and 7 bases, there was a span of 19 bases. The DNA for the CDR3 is TGCGCCAGCAGTGAGTCCCAACTAGCCCTACCGAGGAATGAGCAGTTCTTC. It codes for CASSESQLALPRNEQFF.

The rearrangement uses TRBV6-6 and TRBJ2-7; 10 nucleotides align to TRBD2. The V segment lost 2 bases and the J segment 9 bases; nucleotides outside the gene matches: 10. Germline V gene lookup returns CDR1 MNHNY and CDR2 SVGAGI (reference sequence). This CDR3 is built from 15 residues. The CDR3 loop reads CASSYERGGLGGQYF. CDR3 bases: TGTGCCAGCAGTTACGAGCGGGGGGGCCTAGGAGGGCAGTACTTC.

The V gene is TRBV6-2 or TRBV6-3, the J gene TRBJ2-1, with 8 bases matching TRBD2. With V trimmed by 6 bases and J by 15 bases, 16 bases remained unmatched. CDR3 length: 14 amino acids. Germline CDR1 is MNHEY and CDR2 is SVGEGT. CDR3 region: CASRPPTAGVPRFF. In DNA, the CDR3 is TGTGCCAGCAGGCCTCCGACAGCGGGGGTTCCTCGGTTCTTC.

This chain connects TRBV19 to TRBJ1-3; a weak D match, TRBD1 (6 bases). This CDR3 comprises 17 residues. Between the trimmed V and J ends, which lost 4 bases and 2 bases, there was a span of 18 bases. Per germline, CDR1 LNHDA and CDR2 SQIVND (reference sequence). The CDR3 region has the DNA TGTGCCAGTAGTAATCGGGGGGCCCAGGGTACTGGAAACACCATATATTTT. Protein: CASSNRGAQGTGNTIYF. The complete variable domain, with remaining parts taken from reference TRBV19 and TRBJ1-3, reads DGGITQSPKYLFRKEGQNVTLSCEQNLNHDAMYWYRQDPGQGLRLIYYSQIVNDFQKGDIAEGYSVSREKKESFPLTVTSAQKNPTAFYLCASSNRGAQGTGNTIYFGEGSWLTVV.

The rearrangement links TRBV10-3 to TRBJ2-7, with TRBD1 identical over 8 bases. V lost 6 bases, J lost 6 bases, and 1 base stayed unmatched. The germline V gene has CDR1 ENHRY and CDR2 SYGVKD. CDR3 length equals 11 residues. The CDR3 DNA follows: TGTGCCATCAGAACAGGGGGCGAGCAGTACTTC. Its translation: CAIRTGGEQYF.

CDR3 residues: CASSLEDRGFDNSPLHF. CDR3 bases: TGTGCCAGCAGCTTAGAGGACAGAGGATTCGATAATTCACCCCTCCACTTT. This chain links TRBV7-6 with TRBJ1-6; D perhaps matches TRBD1 (6 bases). CDR3 length equals 17 residues. Trimming stripped 1 base from V and 5 bases from J, with 15 bases between. Germline V gene lookup returns CDR1 SGHVS and CDR2 FNYEAQ.

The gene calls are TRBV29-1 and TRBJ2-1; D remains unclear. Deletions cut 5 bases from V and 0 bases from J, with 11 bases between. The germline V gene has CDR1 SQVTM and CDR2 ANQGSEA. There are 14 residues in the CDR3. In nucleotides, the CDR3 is TGCAGCGTTTTCTTAATTAGCTCCTACAATGAGCAGTTCTTC. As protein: CSVFLISSYNEQFF.

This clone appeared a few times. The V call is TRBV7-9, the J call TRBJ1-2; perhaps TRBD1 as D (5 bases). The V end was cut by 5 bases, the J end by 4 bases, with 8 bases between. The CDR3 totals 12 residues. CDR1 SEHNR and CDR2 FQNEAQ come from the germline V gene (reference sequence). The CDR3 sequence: CASSPDSYGYTF. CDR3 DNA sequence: TGTGCCAGCAGCCCAGACAGCTATGGCTACACCTTC.

The chain's CDR3 is CASSLDPGPTNEKLFF. Here the CDR3 DNA reads TGCGCCAGCAGCTTGGACCCAGGGCCCACTAATGAAAAACTGTTTTTT. The chain carries TRBV5-1 and TRBJ1-4, with a tentative D call TRBD1 (5 bases). The length of the CDR3 is 16 residues. Germline CDR1 SGHRS, CDR2 YFSETQ. V dropped 0 bases and J dropped 2 bases, with 11 bases sitting between them.

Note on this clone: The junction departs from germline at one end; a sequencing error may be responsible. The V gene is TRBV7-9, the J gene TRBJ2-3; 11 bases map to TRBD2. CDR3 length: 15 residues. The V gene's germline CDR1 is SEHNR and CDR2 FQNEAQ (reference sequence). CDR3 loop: CGASGGLSSTDTQYF. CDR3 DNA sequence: TGCGGGGCTAGCGGGGGGCTAAGTTCCACAGATACGCAGTATTTT.

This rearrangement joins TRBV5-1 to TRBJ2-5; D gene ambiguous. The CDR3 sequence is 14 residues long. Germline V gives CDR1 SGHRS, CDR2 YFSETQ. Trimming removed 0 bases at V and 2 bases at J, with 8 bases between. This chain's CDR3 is CASSLGLMQETQYF. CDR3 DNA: TGCGCCAGCAGCTTGGGTCTAATGCAAGAGACCCAGTACTTC.

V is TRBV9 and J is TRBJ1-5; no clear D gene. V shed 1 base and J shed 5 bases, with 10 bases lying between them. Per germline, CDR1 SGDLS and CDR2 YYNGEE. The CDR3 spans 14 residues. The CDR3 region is CASSVYGSDQPQHF. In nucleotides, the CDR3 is TGTGCCAGCAGCGTATATGGAAGCGATCAGCCCCAGCATTTT.

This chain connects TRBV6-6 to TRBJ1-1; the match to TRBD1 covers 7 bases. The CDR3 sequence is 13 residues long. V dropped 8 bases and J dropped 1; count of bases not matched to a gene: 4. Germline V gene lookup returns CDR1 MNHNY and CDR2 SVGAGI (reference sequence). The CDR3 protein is CASRRQGNTEAFF. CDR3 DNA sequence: TGTGCCAGCCGTCGACAGGGGAACACTGAAGCTTTCTTT.